Sequencing of this T cell receptor (beta chain) was carried out in a study of blood T cell repertoires in COVID-19. The overall study: Acute-phase and convalescent COVID-19 samples originated in the United States, Italy and Spain. PBMCs, B-cell-depleted T cells, or T cells were the source of the cDNA or gDNA that made up the material.

Germline V gene sequence: CDR1 LNHDA, CDR2 SQIVND (reference sequence). This CDR3 is built from 15 residues. V gave up 5 bases and J gave up 2 bases; unmatched junction bases: 6. This clone was counted between two and nine times. Authors' analysis steps: Nucleated cell number was recorded as an estimate derived from reference gene primer amplification. The repertoire was sequenced with immunoSEQ multiplex PCR; TCRdb's copy has only in-frame clones and lacks some. That table is the source of V, J and clone size, and D and trimming were worked out from the DNA. The sample includes roughly 190,000 clones, roughly 86% seen only once; the top ten take about 7%.

Sample: peripheral blood. The chain employs TRBV19 and TRBJ1-3, with TRBD1 matching 7 bases. The sequence came from an elderly woman in a cohort sampled during active or convalescent COVID-19. The CDR3 loop is CASSSPQGAGNTIYF. DNA of the CDR3: TGTGCCAGTAGTTCCCCGCAGGGGGCTGGAAACACCATATATTTT.